The present entry profiles one T cell receptor (beta chain) with its context. What it binds is not known. One end of the junction fails to match germline, which may point to a read error. This sample was included in a study of shared clonotypes between healthy human individuals. Findings and limits, study-wide: The naive CD4 repertoires of a few donors were compared, and around 4.7% of clonotypes were shared.

The study drew all its donors from Caucasian adults living in Nashville, Tennessee. Naive CD45RA+ and memory CD45RA-negative subsets were split from CD4+ cells. The material for each subset, its genomic DNA, was split evenly across several immunoSEQ plates. The table came from immunoSEQ multiplex PCR; TCRdb's copy has only in-frame clones and leaves some out. This sample has 550,000 to 800,000 clones, with under 80% found just once. The clonotype was recovered from a young woman in good health. Sequenced input: memory CD4+ T cells sorted from blood. Stated subset: CD45RA-negative fraction.

The CDR3 nucleotides read TGTGCCAGCAGCGAAGGGGGCGGACTTGCCTACGAGCAGTACTTC. Its translation: CASSEGGGLAYEQYF. The chain employs TRBV6-1 and TRBJ2-7; TRBD1 matches 7 bases. In germline, CDR1 is MNHNS, CDR2 SASEGT. The CDR3 runs to 15 residues.